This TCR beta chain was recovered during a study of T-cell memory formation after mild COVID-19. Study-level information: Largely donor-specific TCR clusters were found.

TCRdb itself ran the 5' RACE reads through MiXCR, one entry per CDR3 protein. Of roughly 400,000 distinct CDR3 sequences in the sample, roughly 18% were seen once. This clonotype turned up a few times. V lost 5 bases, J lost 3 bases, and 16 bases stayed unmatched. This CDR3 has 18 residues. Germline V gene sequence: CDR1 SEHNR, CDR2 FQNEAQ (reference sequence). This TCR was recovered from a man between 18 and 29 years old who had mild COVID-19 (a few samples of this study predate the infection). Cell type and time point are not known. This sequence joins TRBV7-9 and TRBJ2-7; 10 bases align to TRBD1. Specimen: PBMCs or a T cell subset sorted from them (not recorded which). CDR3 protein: CASSAPGVEGQGYYEQYF. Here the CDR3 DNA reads TGTGCCAGCAGCGCCCCGGGAGTGGAGGGACAGGGGTACTACGAGCAGTACTTC.